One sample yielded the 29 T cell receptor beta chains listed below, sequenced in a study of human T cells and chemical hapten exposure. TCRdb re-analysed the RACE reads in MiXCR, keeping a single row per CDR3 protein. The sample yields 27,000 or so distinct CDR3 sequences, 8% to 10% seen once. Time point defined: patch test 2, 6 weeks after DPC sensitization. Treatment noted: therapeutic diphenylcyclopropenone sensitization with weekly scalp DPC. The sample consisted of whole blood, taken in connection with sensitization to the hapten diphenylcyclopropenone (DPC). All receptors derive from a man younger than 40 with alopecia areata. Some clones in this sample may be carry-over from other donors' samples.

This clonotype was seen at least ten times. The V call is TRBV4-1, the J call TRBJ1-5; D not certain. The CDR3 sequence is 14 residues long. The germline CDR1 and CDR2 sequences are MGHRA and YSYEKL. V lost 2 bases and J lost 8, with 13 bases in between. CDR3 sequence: CASSQLPGVEPQHF. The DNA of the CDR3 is TGCGCCAGCAGCCAATTACCGGGAGTGGAGCCCCAGCATTTT.

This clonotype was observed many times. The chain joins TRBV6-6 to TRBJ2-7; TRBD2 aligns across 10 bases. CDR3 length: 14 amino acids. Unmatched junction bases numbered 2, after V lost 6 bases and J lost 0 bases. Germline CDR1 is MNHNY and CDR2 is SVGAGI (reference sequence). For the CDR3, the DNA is TGTGCCAGCAGAGGACTAGCGGTCTCCTACGAGCAGTACTTC. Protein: CASRGLAVSYEQYF.

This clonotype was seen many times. CDR3 region: CAWGRDSPLHF. CDR3 nucleotide sequence: TGTGCCTGGGGTCGGGATTCACCCCTCCACTTT. The gene calls are TRBV30 and TRBJ1-6; D unresolved. V shed 5 bases and J shed 8 bases, with 7 bases lying between them. CDR3 size: 11 residues. Germline assignment: CDR1 GTSNPN and CDR2 SVGIG (reference sequence).

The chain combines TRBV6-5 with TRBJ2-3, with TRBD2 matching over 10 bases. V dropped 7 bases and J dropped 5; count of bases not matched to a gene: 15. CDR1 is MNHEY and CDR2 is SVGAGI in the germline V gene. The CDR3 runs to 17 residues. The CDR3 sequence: CASTKSSGRADGDTQYF. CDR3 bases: TGTGCCAGCACGAAGTCTAGCGGGAGAGCAGATGGAGATACGCAGTATTTT.

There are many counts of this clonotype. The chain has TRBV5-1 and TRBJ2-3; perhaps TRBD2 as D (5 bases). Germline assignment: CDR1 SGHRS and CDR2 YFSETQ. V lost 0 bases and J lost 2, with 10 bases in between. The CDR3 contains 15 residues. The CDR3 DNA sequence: TGCGCCAGCAGCTTGGAAGGGAGCATCACAGATACGCAGTATTTT. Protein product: CASSLEGSITDTQYF.

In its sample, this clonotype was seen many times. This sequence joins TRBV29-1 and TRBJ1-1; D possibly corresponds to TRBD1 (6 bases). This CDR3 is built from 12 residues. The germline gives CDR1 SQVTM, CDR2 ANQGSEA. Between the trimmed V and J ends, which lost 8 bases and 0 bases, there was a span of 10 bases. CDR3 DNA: TGCAGCTACAGGGACATGAACACTGAAGCTTTCTTT. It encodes CSYRDMNTEAFF.

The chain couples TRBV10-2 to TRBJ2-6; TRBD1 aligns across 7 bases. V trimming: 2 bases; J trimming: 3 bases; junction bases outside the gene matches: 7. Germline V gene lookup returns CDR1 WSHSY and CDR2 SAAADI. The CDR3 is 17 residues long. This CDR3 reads CASSEGEGAYGANVLTF. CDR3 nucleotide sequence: TGCGCCAGCAGTGAGGGCGAGGGGGCCTATGGGGCCAACGTCCTGACTTTC.

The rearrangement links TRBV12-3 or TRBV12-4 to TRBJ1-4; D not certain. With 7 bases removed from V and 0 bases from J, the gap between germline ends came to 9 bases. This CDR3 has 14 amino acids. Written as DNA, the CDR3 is TGTGCCAGCACCCGGTCTTCAACTAATGAAAAACTGTTTTTT. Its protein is CASTRSSTNEKLFF.

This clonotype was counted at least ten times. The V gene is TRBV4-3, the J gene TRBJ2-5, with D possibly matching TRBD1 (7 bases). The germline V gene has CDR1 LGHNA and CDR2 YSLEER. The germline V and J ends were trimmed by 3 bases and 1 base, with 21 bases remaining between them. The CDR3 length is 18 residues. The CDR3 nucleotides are TGCGCCAGCAGCCATCACCTCGAGGAGGGGGCGAGCCAAGAGACCCAGTACTTC. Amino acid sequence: CASSHHLEEGASQETQYF.

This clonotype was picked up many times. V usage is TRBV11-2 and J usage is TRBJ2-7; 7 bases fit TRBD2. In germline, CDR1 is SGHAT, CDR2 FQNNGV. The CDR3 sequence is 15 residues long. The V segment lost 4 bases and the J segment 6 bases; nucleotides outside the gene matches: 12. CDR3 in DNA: TGTGCCAGCAGCTCGCCCGCAAGCGGGACCCTCGAGCAGTACTTC. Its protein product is CASSSPASGTLEQYF.

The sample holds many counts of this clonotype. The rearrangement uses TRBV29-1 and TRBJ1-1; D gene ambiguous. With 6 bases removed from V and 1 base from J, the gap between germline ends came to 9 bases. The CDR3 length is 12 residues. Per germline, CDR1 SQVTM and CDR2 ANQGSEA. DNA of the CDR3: TGCAGCGTCCGACGACAGAACACTGAAGCTTTCTTT. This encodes CSVRRQNTEAFF.

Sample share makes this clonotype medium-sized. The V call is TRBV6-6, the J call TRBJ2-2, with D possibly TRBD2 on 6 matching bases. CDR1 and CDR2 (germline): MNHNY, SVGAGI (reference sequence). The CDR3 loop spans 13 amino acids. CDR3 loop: CASTGGNTGELFF. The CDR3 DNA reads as TGTGCGTCCACCGGGGGAAACACCGGGGAGCTGTTTTTT.

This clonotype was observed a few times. CDR3 sequence (DNA): TGCAGCGTTCGGGGGGAGACCTACGAGCAGTACTTC. This encodes CSVRGETYEQYF. This chain uses TRBV29-1 with TRBJ2-7; TRBD2 matches 7 bases. This CDR3 has 12 residues. The V gene end was trimmed by 5 bases and the J gene end by 2 bases; junction bases not matched to a gene: 3. Germline V gene data show CDR1 as SQVTM and CDR2 as ANQGSEA.

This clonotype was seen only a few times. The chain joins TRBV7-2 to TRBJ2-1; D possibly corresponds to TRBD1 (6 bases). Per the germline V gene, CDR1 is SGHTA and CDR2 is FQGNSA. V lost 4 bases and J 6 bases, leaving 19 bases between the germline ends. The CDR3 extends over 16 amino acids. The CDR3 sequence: CASSSQGSRVGNEQFF. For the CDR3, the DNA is TGTGCCAGCAGCTCCCAGGGGTCCAGGGTCGGCAATGAGCAGTTCTTC.

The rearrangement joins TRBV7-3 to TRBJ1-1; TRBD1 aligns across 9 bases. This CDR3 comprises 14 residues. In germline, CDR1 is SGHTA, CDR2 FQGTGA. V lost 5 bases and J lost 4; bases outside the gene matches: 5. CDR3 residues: CASSPDRGITEAFF. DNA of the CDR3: TGTGCCAGCAGCCCGGACAGGGGAATCACTGAAGCTTTCTTT.

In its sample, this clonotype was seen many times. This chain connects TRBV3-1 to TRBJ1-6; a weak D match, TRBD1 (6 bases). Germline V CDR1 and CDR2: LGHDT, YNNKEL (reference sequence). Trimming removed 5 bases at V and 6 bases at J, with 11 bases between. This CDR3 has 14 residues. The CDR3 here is CASSGTSSNSPLHF. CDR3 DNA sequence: TGTGCCAGCAGCGGGACATCGTCTAATTCACCCCTCCACTTT. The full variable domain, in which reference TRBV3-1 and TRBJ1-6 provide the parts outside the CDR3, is DTAVSQTPKYLVTQMGNDKSIKCEQNLGHDTMYWYKQDSKKFLKIMFSYNNKELIINETVPNRFSPKSPDKAHLNLHINSLELGDSAVYFCASSGTSSNSPLHFGNGTRLTVT.

CDR3: CASTMRGPPSYEQYF. DNA of the CDR3: TGTGCCAGCACCATGCGGGGACCTCCATCCTACGAGCAGTACTTC. The rearrangement links TRBV28 to TRBJ2-7, with D possibly TRBD2 on 6 matching bases. CDR3 length equals 15 residues. Germline loops: CDR1 MDHEN, CDR2 SYDVKM. V gave up 7 bases and J gave up 1 base, with 17 bases separating them.

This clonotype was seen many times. CDR3 residues: CSASGQASSGANVLTF. Here the CDR3 DNA reads TGCAGTGCGTCGGGACAGGCGAGCTCTGGGGCCAACGTCCTGACTTTC. The genes are TRBV20-1 and TRBJ2-6, with 8 positions matching TRBD1. This CDR3 is built from 16 residues. Germline trimming cut 6 bases from V and 0 bases from J; bases unmatched to any gene: 7. Looked up from germline, CDR1 is DFQATT and CDR2 is SNEGSKA (reference sequence).

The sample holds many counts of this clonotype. CDR3 in DNA: TGTGCCAGCTCACCTACAGAAGATCAGCCCCAGCATTTT. It specifies CASSPTEDQPQHF. This chain connects TRBV18 to TRBJ1-5; D is ambiguous. This CDR3 spans 13 amino acids. V lost 3 bases, J lost 5 bases, and 8 bases lay in between. CDR1 and CDR2 from the germline V gene are KGHSH and LQKENI.

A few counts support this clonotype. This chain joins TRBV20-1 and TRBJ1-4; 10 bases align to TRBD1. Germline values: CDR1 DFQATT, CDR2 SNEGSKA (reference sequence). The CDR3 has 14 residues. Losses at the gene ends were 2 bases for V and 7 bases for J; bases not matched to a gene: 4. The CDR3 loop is CSARRTGGFEKLFF. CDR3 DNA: TGCAGTGCTAGACGGACAGGGGGTTTTGAAAAACTGTTTTTT.

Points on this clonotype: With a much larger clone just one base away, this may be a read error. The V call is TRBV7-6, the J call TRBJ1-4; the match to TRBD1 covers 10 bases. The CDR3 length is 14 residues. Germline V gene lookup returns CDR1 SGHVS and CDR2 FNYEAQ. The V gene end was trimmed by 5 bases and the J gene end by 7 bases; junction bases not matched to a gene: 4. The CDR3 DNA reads TGTGCCAGCAGCCCGGGACAGGGGTCTGAAAAACTGTTTTTT. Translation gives CASSPGQGSEKLFF.

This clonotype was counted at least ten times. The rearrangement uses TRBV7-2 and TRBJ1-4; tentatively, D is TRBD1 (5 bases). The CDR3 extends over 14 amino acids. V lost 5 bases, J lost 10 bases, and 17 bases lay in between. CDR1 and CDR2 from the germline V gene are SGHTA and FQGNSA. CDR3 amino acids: CASSQGREDGKLFF. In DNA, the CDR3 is TGTGCCAGCAGCCAGGGCAGGGAGGATGGAAAACTGTTTTTT.

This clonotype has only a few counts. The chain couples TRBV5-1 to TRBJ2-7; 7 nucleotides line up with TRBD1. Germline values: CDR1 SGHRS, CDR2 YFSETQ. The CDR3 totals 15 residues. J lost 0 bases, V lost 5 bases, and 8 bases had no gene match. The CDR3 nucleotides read TGCGCCAGCAGGAAACAGGGGATGGGCTCCTACGAGCAGTACTTC. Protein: CASRKQGMGSYEQYF.

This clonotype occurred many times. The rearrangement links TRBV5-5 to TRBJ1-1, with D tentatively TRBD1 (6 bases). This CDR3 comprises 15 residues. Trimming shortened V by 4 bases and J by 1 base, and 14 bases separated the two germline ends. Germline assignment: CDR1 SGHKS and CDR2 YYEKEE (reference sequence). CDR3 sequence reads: CASSLSGGGNTEAFF. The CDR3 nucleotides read TGTGCCAGCAGCCTATCCGGAGGGGGGAACACTGAAGCTTTCTTT. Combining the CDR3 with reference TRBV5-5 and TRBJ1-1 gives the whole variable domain DAGVTQSPTHLIKTRGQQVTLRCSPISGHKSVSWYQQVLGQGPQFIFQYYEKEERGRGNFPDRFSARQFPNYSSELNVNALLLGDSALYLCASSLSGGGNTEAFFGQGTRLTVV.

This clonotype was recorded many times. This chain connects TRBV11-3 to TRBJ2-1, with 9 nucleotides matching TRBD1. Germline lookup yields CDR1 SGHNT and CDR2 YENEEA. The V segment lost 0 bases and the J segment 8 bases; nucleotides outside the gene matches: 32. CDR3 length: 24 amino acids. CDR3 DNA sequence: TGTGCCAGCAGCTTAGACCGCCCGGACAGGGGCGTGCTTTCATCACATTATTCGCACGATGAGCAGTTCTTC. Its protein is CASSLDRPDRGVLSSHYSHDEQFF.

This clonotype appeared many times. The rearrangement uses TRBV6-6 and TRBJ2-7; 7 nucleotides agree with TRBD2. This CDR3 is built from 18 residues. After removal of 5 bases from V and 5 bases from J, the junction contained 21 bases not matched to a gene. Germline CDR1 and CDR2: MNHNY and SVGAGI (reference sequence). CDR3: CASSQRTTRVGGPHEQYF. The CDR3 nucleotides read TGTGCCAGCAGTCAGAGAACCACCCGTGTGGGAGGGCCCCACGAGCAGTACTTC.

The CDR3 is CSVENPQGTKNIQYF. The DNA for the CDR3 is TGCAGCGTTGAGAACCCTCAAGGAACCAAAAACATTCAGTACTTC. This chain uses TRBV29-1 with TRBJ2-4; D gene uncertain. This CDR3 is 15 amino acids long. Looked up from germline, CDR1 is SQVTM and CDR2 is ANQGSEA. Between the trimmed V and J ends, which lost 3 bases and 2 bases, there was a span of 14 bases. Full variable domain (outside the CDR3, taken from reference TRBV29-1 and TRBJ2-4): SAVISQKPSRDICQRGTSLTIQCQVDSQVTMMFWYRQQPGQSLTLIATANQGSEATYESGFVIDKFPISRPNLTFSTLTVSNMSPEDSSIYLCSVENPQGTKNIQYFGAGTRLSVL.

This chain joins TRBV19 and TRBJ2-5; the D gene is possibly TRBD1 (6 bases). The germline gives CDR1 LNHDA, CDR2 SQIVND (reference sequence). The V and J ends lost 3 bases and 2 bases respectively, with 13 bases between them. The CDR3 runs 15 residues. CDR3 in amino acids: CASSIAPDRQETQYF. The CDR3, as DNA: TGTGCCAGTAGTATTGCCCCGGACAGACAAGAGACCCAGTACTTC.

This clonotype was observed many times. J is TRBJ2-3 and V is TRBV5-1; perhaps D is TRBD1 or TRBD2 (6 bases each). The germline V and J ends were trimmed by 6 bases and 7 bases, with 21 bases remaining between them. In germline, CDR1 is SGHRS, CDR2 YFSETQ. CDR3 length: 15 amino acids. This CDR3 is CASTRLGGGSHTQYF. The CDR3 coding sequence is TGCGCCAGCACTCGTTTGGGGGGCGGTTCGCATACGCAGTATTTT.